What follows is one TCR beta chain and its context. V was cut by 4 bases and J by 4 bases, with 15 bases left in between. The CDR3 has 14 amino acids. CDR1 is SGHNT, CDR2 YYREEE, per germline (reference sequence). These data are taken from a study of blood T cell repertoires in COVID-19. Across the study: T cells, B-cell-depleted T cells, or PBMCs supplied cDNA or gDNA.

Original processing methods: Using reference gene primer amplification, nucleated cell counts were estimated. Clones were sequenced by immunoSEQ multiplex PCR, and TCRdb holds only the in-frame ones, with some missing. D and trimming were read from the DNA, whereas the V and J calls and clone size are those reported in that table. This table holds some 48,000 clones, over 70% found once. This rearrangement joins TRBV5-4 to TRBJ2-7; tentatively, D is TRBD2 (6 bases). The clonotype originates from a human donor in a cohort sampled during active COVID-19. The sequenced material came from peripheral blood. CDR3 sequence (DNA): TGTGCCAGCAGCCGCGGGGTGGTGATATACGAGCAGTACTTC. Its protein is CASSRGVVIYEQYF.